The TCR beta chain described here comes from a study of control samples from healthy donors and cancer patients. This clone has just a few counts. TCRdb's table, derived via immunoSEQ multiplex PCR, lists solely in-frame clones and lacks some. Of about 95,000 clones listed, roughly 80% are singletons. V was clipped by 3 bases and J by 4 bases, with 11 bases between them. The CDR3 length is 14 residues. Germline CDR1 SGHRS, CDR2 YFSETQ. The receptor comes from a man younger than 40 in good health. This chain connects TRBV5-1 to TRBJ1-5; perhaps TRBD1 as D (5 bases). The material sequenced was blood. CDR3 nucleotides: TGCGCCAGCAGCTCCGGGGGTTGGAATCAGCCCCAGCATTTT. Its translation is CASSSGGWNQPQHF.